This T cell receptor (beta chain) was found in a study of T cell responses to AZD1222 COVID-19 vaccine. Assay used: immunoSEQ multiplex PCR; TCRdb lists only in-frame clones, some missing. In the table there are around 120,000 clones, under 95% of which are singletons. The sequencing here drew on peripheral blood, taken 28 days after the second AZD1222 dose. The TCR originated in an adult who received the AZD1222 COVID-19 vaccine.

Written as DNA, the CDR3 is TGTGCCAGCAGCTCTGGAGGTAGAGATGGCTACACCTTC. Its translation: CASSSGGRDGYTF. The chain couples TRBV7-2 to TRBJ1-2; D remains ambiguous. The V end was cut by 4 bases, the J end by 6 bases, with 12 bases between. Per germline, CDR1 SGHTA and CDR2 FQGNSA. The CDR3 length is 13 residues.